This paragraph reports one TCR beta chain. Its target is unknown. This sample was taken from a study of T cell responses to AZD1222 COVID-19 vaccine. Study results and limitations: Breadth and depth of Spike-specific TCRs rose after two AZD1222 doses. Only a handful of AZD1222 recipients, several in all, had baseline seropositivity. Mostly white British, mostly female donors; authors suggested clonal diversity may be underestimated. Reportedly, nearly half the spike-specific TCRs target unmutated variant regions.

The CDR3 is 13 amino acids. J was trimmed by 3 bases and V by 4 bases; bases with no gene match: 3. CDR1 is SGDLS, CDR2 YYNGEE, per germline. Sequencing was performed with immunoSEQ multiplex PCR; in TCRdb, only in-frame clones are kept and a portion is missing. This repertoire shows around 120,000 clones, around 90% found once; its top ten account for approximately 27%. The sample in question was peripheral blood, obtained on day 0 of AZD1222 vaccination. The gene calls are TRBV9 and TRBJ1-1, with 7 bases that match TRBD1. The sequence came from an adult in good health. In nucleotides, the CDR3 is TGTGCCAGCAGCCTGACAGGGCACACTGAAGCTTTCTTT. Its protein product is CASSLTGHTEAFF.